This TCR beta chain was observed in a study of OX40 agonist ivuxolimab in advanced cancers. Study at large: Cancers in dose escalation were hepatocellular, melanoma, renal cell and head and neck. Averaging roughly 60 years in age, with a range of roughly 20 to 79, the cohort was approximately 83% male.

Measured with immunoSEQ multiplex PCR; TCRdb has only the in-frame clones, and not every one. This table has under 70,000 clones, around 90% appearing once. Trimming removed 3 bases from V and 5 bases from J; junction bases left unmatched: 8. This CDR3 has 17 residues. Germline V lookup: CDR1 SGHRS, CDR2 YFSETQ. Prior autoimmune disease or systemic immunosuppression barred patients. Blood was sampled at baseline, cycle 4 day 1, and cycle 7 day 1. The sequence came from an adult with an advanced solid tumor such as melanoma, head and neck, liver or kidney cancer. Specimen: CD4+ or CD8+ T cells sorted from blood, collected in a trial of the OX40 agonist ivuxolimab. The genes are TRBV5-1 and TRBJ2-1, with TRBD2 identical over 13 bases. CDR3 amino acids: CASSSPGGLAGNNEQFF. The CDR3 nucleotides read TGCGCCAGCAGCTCACCTGGGGGACTAGCGGGAAACAATGAGCAGTTCTTC.